Reported below is one T cell receptor (beta chain). Its antigen remains unknown. This sample was taken from a study of shared clonotypes between healthy human individuals. Study results and caveats: Clonotypes not shared had lower generation probabilities than those common to all four donors.

TCRdb keeps only in-frame clones here, not all; method: immunoSEQ multiplex PCR. In the table there are approximately 1,000,000 clones, roughly 74% of which are singletons. Each of the donors was a healthy adult who was HIV-negative and had not had a recent acute infection or vaccination. CDR1 MNHEY and CDR2 SVGAGI come from the germline V gene. Trimming left V 6 bases short and J 1 base short, with 12 bases between. The CDR3 contains 14 residues. The clonotype was recovered from a young man in good health. Some clones in this sample may be carry-over from other donors' samples. The J gene is TRBJ1-2, the V gene TRBV6-5; no reliable D call. The source material was memory CD4+ T cells from PBMCs. Regarding subset: CD45RA-negative fraction. CDR3 DNA sequence: TGTGCCAGCAGCTTCACTAGGAGTAACTATGGCTACACCTTC. Protein: CASSFTRSNYGYTF.